This TCR beta chain was obtained from a study of CD8+CD57+ T cells in acquired aplastic anemia. The germline gives CDR1 DFQATT, CDR2 SNEGSKA (reference sequence). V was cut by 3 bases and J by 14 bases, with 8 bases left in between. The CDR3 is made up of 10 amino acids. Study results and caveats: Sharing between patients and controls was observed for twenty-nine CD8+ CDR3 sequences.

Worth noting for this clonotype: The antigen remains undetermined.

Genomic DNA constituted the template upon which TCR beta VDJ and CDR3 profiling was performed. Via MiXCR, TCRdb re-called the reads, giving one row per CDR3 protein. The repertoire holds about 200,000 distinct CDR3 sequences, with about 60% as singletons. An expansion of CD8+CD57+ cells by flow cytometry had been shown in patients chosen for sequencing. The V and J genes are TRBV20-1 and TRBJ1-6; no firm D call. This TCR derives from a human donor with aplastic anemia. Specimen: sorted CD4+, CD8+, or CD8+CD57+ T cells (not recorded which) from PBMCs. CDR3 amino acids: CSARETTLHF. The CDR3 DNA sequence: TGCAGTGCTAGGGAGACCACCCTCCACTTT.